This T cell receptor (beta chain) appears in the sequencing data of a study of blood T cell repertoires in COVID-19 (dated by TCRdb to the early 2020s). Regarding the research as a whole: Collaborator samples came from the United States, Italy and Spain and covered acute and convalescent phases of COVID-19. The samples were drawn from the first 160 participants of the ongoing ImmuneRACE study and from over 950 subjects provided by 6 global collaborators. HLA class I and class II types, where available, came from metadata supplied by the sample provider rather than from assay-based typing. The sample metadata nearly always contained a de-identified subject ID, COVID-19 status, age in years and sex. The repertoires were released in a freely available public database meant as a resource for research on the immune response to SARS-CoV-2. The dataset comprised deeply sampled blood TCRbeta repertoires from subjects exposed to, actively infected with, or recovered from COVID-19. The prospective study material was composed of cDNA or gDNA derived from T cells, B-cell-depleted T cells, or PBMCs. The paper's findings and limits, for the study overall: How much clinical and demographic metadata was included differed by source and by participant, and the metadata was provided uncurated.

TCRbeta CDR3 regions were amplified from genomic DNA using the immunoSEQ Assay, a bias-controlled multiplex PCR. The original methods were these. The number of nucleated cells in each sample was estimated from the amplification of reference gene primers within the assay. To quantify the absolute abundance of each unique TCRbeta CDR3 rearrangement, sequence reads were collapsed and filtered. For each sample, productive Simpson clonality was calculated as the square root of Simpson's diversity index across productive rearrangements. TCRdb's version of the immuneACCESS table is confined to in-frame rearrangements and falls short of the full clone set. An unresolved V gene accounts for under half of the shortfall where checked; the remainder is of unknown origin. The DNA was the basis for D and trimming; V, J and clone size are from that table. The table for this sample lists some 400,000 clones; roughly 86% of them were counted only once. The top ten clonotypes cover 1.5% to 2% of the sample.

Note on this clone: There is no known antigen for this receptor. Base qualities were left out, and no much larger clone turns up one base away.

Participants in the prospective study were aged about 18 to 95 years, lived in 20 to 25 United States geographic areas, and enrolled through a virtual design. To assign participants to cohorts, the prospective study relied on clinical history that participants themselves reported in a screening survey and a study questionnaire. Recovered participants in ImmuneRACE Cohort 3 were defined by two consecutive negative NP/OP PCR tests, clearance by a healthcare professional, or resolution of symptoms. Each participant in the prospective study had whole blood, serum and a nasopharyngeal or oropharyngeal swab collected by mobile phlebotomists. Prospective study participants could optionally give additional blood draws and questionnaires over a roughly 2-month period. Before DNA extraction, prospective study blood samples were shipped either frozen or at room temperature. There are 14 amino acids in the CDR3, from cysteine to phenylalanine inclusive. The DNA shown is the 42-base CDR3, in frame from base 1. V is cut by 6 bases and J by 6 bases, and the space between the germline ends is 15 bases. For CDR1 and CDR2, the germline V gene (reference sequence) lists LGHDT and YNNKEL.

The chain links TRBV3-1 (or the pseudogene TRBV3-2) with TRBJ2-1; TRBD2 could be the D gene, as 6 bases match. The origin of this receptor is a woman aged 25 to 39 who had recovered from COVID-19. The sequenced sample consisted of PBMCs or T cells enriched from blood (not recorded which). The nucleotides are TGTGCCAGCAGTCTCCGGGACTCGACCAATGAGCAGTTCTTC. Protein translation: CASSLRDSTNEQFF.